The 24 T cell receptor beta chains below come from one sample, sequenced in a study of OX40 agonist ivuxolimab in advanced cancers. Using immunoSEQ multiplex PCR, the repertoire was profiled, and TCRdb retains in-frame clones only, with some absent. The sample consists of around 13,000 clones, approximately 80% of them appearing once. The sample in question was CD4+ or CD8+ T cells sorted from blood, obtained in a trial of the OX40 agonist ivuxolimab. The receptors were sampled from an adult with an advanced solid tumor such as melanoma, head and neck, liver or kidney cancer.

CDR3 residues: CASSLRDSSYNSPLHF. For the CDR3, the DNA is TGTGCCAGCAGCTTAAGGGACAGCTCCTATAATTCACCCCTCCACTTT. The chain combines TRBV11-2 with TRBJ1-6; 7 bases are a match to TRBD1. J gave up 0 bases and V 2 bases, and 1 base lay outside the gene matches. CDR1 is SGHAT and CDR2 is FQNNGV in the germline V gene. The CDR3 has 16 amino acids.

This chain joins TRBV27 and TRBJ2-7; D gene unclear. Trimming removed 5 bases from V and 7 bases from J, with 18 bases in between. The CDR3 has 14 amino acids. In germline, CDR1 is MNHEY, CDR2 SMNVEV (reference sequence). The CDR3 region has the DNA TGTGCCAGCAGTACCTATGGGTATCTGGGTGAGCAGTACTTC. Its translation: CASSTYGYLGEQYF.

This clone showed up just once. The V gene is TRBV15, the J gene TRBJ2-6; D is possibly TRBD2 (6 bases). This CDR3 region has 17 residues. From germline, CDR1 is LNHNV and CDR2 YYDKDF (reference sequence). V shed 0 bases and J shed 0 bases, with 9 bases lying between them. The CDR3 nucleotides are TGTGCCACCAGCAGAGACCCAGCGGGCTCTGGGGCCAACGTCCTGACTTTC. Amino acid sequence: CATSRDPAGSGANVLTF.

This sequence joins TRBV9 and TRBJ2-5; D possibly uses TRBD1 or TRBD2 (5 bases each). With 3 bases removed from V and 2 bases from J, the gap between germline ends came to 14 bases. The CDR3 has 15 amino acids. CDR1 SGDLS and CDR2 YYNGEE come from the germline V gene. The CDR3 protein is CASSARGRNQETQYF. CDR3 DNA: TGTGCCAGCAGCGCCCGGGGCAGAAATCAAGAGACCCAGTACTTC.

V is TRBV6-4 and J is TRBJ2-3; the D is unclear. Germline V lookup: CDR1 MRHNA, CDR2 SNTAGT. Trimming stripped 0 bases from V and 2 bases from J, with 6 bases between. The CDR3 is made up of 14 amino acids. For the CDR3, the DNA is TGTGCCAGCAGTGACTCCGACTTCACAGATACGCAGTATTTT. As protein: CASSDSDFTDTQYF.

The CDR3, as DNA: TGTGCCAGCACGTTCGGGGGATCCTACGAGCAGTACTTC. It codes for CASTFGGSYEQYF. The chain recombines TRBV6-5 with TRBJ2-7, with D perhaps matching TRBD2 (6 bases). The V gene's germline CDR1 is MNHEY and CDR2 SVGAGI. The V gene lost 7 bases and the J gene lost 1 base, with 11 bases spanning the gap. The length of the CDR3 is 13 residues.

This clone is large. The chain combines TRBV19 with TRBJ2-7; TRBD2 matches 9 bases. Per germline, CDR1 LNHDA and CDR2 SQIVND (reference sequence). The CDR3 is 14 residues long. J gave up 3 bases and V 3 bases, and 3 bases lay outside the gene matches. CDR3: CASSMTSGNYEQYF. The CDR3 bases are TGTGCCAGTAGTATGACTAGCGGAAACTACGAGCAGTACTTC.

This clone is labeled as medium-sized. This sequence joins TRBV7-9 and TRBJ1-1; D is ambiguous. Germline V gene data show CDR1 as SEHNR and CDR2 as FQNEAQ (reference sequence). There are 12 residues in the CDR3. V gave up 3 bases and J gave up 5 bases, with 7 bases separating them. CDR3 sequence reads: CASSFPTTEAFF. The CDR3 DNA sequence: TGTGCCAGCAGCTTCCCAACGACTGAAGCTTTCTTT.

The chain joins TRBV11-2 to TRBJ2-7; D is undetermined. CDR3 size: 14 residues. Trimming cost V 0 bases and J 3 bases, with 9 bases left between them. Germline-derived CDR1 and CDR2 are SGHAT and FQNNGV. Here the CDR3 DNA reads TGTGCCAGCAGCTTAGAATACGGCATCTACGAGCAGTACTTC. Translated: CASSLEYGIYEQYF.

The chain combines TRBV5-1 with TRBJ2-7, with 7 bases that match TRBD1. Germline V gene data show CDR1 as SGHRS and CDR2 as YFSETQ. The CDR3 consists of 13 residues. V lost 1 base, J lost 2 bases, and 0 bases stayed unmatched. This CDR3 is CASSLQGAYEQYF. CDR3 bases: TGCGCCAGCAGCTTGCAGGGGGCCTACGAGCAGTACTTC. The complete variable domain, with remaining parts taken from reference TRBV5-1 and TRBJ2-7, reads KAGVTQTPRYLIKTRGQQVTLSCSPISGHRSVSWYQQTPGQGLQFLFEYFSETQRNKGNFPGRFSGRQFSNSRSEMNVSTLELGDSALYLCASSLQGAYEQYFGPGTRLTVT.

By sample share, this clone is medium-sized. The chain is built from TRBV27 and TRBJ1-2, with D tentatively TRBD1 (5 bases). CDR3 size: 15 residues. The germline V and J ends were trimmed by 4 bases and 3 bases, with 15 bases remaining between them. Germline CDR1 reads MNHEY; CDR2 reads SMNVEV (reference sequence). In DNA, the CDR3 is TGTGCCAGCAGTTCCGGCCCCCCGGGACACTATGGCTACACCTTC. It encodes CASSSGPPGHYGYTF.

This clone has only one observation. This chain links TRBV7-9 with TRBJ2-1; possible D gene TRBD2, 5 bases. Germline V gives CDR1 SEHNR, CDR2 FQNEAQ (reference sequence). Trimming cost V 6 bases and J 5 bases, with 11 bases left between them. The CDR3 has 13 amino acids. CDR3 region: CASSLTSNNEQFF. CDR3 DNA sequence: TGTGCCAGCAGTCTCACTAGTAACAATGAGCAGTTCTTC.

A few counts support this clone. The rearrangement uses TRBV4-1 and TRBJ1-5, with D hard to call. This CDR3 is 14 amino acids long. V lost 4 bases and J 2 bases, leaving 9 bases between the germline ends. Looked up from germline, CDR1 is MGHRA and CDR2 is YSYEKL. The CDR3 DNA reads TGCGCCAGCAGCCTACAAAAGGGCAATCAGCCCCAGCATTTT. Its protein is CASSLQKGNQPQHF.

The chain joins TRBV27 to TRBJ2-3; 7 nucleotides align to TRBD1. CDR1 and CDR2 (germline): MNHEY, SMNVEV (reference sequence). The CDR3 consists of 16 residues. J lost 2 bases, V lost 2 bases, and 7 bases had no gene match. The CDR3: CASSLTPGTVTDTQYF. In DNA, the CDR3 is TGTGCCAGCAGTTTAACCCCGGGGACAGTCACAGATACGCAGTATTTT.

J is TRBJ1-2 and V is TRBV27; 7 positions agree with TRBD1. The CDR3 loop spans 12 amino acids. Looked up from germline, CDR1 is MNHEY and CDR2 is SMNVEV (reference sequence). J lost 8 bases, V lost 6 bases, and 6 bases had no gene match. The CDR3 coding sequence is TGTGCCAGCAGAAAGACAGGGTGGGGCTACACCTTC. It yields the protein CASRKTGWGYTF.

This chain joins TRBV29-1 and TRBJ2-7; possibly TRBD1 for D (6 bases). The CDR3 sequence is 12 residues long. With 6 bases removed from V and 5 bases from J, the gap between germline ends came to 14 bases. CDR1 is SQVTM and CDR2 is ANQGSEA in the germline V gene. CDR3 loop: CSVFRDTDEQYF. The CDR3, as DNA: TGCAGCGTGTTCCGGGACACCGACGAGCAGTACTTC.

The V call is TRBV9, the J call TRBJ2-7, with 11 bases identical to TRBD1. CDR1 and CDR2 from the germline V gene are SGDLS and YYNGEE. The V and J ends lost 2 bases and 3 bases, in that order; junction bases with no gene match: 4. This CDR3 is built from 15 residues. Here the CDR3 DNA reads TGTGCCAGCAGCGTCTCGGGACAGGGGGTCTACGAGCAGTACTTC. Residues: CASSVSGQGVYEQYF.

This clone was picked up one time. The CDR3 sequence is CASSTNPLAGGPVENEQFF. The CDR3 DNA sequence: TGTGCCAGCAGCACAAATCCGTTAGCGGGAGGGCCAGTAGAGAATGAGCAGTTCTTC. This rearrangement joins TRBV9 to TRBJ2-1, with 11 positions matching TRBD2. CDR1 is SGDLS, CDR2 YYNGEE, per germline. The CDR3 has 19 residues. Germline trimming cut 4 bases from V and 7 bases from J; bases unmatched to any gene: 19.

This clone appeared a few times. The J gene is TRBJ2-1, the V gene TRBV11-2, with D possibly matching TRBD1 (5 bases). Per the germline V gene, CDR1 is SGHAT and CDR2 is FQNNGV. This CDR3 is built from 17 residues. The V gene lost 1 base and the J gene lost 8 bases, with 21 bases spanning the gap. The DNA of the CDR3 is TGTGCCAGCAGCTTAGTGGCAGCAGGGTTCGTGCTTTATGAGCAGTTCTTC. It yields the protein CASSLVAAGFVLYEQFF.

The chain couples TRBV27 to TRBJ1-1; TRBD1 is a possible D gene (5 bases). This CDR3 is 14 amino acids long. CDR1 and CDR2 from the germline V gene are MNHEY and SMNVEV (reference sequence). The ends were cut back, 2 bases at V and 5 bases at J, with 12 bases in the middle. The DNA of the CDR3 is TGTGCCAGCAGTTTAACAAGGGGAGGAACTGAAGCTTTCTTT. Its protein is CASSLTRGGTEAFF.

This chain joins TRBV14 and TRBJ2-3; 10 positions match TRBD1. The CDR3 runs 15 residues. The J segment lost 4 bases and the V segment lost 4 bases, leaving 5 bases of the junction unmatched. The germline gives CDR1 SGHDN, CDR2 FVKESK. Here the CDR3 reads CASSRQGAWSDTQYF. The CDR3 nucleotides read TGTGCCAGCAGCCGACAGGGGGCTTGGTCAGATACGCAGTATTTT.

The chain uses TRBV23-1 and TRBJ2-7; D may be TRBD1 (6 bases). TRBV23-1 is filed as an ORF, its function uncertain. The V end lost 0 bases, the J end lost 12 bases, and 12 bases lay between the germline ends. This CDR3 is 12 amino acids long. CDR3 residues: CASSQSGTCRYF. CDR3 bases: TGCGCCAGCAGTCAATCCGGGACATGCAGGTACTTC.

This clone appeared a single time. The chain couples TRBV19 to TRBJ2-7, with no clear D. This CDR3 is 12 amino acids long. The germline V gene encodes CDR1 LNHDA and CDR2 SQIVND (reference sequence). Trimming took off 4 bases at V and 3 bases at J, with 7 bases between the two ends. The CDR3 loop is CASSNWGYEQYF. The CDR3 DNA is TGTGCCAGTAGTAATTGGGGCTACGAGCAGTACTTC.

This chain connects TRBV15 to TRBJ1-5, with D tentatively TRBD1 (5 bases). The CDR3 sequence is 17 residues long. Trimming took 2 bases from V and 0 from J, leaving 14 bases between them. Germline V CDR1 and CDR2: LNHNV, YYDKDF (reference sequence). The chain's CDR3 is CATSRPRGDNSNQPQHF. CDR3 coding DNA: TGTGCCACCAGCAGACCGAGGGGAGATAATAGCAATCAGCCCCAGCATTTT.